This is a list of T cell receptor beta chains from one sample in a study of control samples from healthy donors and cancer patients. Only in-frame clones appear in the TCRdb table, and some are missing; sequencing was by immunoSEQ multiplex PCR. The sample lists 200,000 to 250,000 clones; roughly 94% were seen once. Sequencing used blood. The receptor set was obtained from a man aged 45-65 years in good health. The CDR3 runs from the conserved cysteine through the conserved F or W. D genes are given only for firm matches. Clone size is shown for a subset of rows, as once, few, many or a class of expanded clone.

D,size,J,V,CDR3,DNA
TRBD1,-,TRBJ2-1,TRBV5-1,CASSLRQGGDEQFF,TGCGCCAGCAGCCTGCGACAGGGTGGAGATGAGCAGTTCTTC
-,-,TRBJ1-1,TRBV2,CASSRSENTEAFF,TGTGCCAGCAGTAGGTCAGAGAACACTGAAGCTTTCTTT
-,-,TRBJ1-2,TRBV18,CASSRPSNGGYTF,TGTGCCAGCTCACGTCCGTCGAATGGAGGCTACACCTTC
TRBD1,-,TRBJ2-2,TRBV2,CASSSGQGAKSGELFF,TGTGCCAGCAGTTCCGGACAGGGGGCGAAATCCGGGGAGCTGTTTTTT
-,-,TRBJ2-7,TRBV18,CASSPPRQSYEQYF,TGTGCCAGCTCACCACCGCGTCAATCCTACGAGCAGTACTTC
TRBD1,once,TRBJ1-2,TRBV4-1,CASSQTGTEMNYGYTF,TGCGCCAGCAGCCAAACCGGGACAGAAATGAACTATGGCTACACCTTC
-,-,TRBJ2-3,TRBV3-1/TRBV3-2,CASSQDLGDTYLPPPDTQYF,TGTGCCAGCAGCCAAGATTTAGGGGACACTTATTTACCTCCCCCGGATACGCAGTATTTT
TRBD1,-,TRBJ2-7,TRBV14,CASSPGTGPSYEQYF,TGTGCCAGCAGCCCGGGGACAGGGCCTTCCTACGAGCAGTACTTC
TRBD1,-,TRBJ1-6,TRBV7-2,CASRLQGAGDSPLHF,TGTGCCAGCAGGTTACAGGGGGCCGGAGACTCACCCCTCCACTTT
-,-,TRBJ1-4,TRBV5-1,CASSLAGGNSATNEKLFF,TGCGCCAGCAGCTTGGCCGGAGGGAATAGTGCAACTAATGAAAAACTGTTTTTT